This T cell receptor (beta chain) was profiled in a study of regulatory T cells in long-lasting Graves disease. Library construction for TCR beta used iRepertoire HTBI primers and Arm-PCR of CDR3 regions. Using its own MiXCR run on the multiplex PCR reads, TCRdb lists one record per CDR3 protein. The sample includes around 450,000 distinct CDR3 sequences, 20% to 25% seen only once; the top ten take roughly 7%. The sample's time point: persistent/refractory GD, antithyroid drugs over 5 years with positive TRAb. Following extraction of RNA from PBMCs, that RNA was used to make the TCR library. This clonotype was seen ten or more times. Material: peripheral blood mononuclear cells (PBMCs), obtained when the disease was refractory, from a patient treated with antithyroid drugs. The source of this sequence is a female donor with Graves disease.

This CDR3 is CASKEPGLGEQYF. The CDR3 bases are TGTGCCAGCAAGGAGCCCGGGCTCGGGGAGCAGTACTTC. V usage is TRBV11-2 and J usage is TRBJ2-7; D gene unclear. V lost 7 bases and J 7 bases, leaving 17 bases between the germline ends. CDR3 length: 13 amino acids. Germline CDR1 and CDR2: SGHAT and FQNNGV. The full variable domain, completed using reference TRBV11-2 and TRBJ2-7, is EAGVAQSPRYKIIEKRQSVAFWCNPISGHATLYWYQQILGQGPKLLIQFQNNGVVDDSQLPKDRFSAERLKGVDSTLKIQPAKLEDSAVYLCASKEPGLGEQYFGPGTRLTVT.